The clone carrying this TCR beta chain was seen a few times. This sample was taken from a study of blood T cell repertoires in COVID-19. Study summary: COVID-19 samples, acute and convalescent, were from the United States, Italy and Spain. Sample material is recorded as cDNA or gDNA derived from T cells, B-cell-depleted T cells, or PBMCs.

In the source study's methods: Reference gene primer amplification gave nucleated cell count estimates. Using immunoSEQ multiplex PCR, the repertoire was profiled, and TCRdb retains in-frame clones only, with some absent. Clonal size and the V and J genes are those of that table, whereas D and trimming came from the DNA. The sample carries about 90,000 clones, about 88% recorded once. The TCR originated in an elderly man with acute or convalescent COVID-19. The specimen was peripheral blood.

DNA for the CDR3: TGTGCCAGCAGCTTAGCAGCAGGGGCCTACAATGAGCAGTTCTTC. Amino acid sequence: CASSLAAGAYNEQFF. The gene calls are TRBV7-3 and TRBJ2-1, with D maybe TRBD1 (6 bases). CDR1 is SGHTA and CDR2 is FQGTGA in the germline V gene. There are 15 residues in the CDR3. V lost 2 bases and J lost 2, with 10 bases in between.